The present T cell receptor (beta chain) was sequenced within a study of shared clonotypes between healthy human individuals. V lost 6 bases and J lost 5; bases outside the gene matches: 10. The CDR3 runs 15 residues. Germline V gene data show CDR1 as SEHNR and CDR2 as FQNEAQ (reference sequence). TCRdb's copy holds only in-frame clones and misses some; the assay was immunoSEQ multiplex PCR. The sample lists about 2.3 million clones; 93% were seen once. This chain joins TRBV7-9 and TRBJ1-2; 9 bases line up with TRBD1. Sequencing was carried out using naive CD4+ T cells from PBMCs. Specified subset: CD45RA+ positively selected. This clonotype originated in a man younger than 30 in good health. Some clones in this sample may be carry-over from other donors' samples. The CDR3 DNA reads as TGTGCCAGCAGATTCACCGGGACAGGGCTGTATGGCTACACCTTC. This sequence encodes CASRFTGTGLYGYTF.